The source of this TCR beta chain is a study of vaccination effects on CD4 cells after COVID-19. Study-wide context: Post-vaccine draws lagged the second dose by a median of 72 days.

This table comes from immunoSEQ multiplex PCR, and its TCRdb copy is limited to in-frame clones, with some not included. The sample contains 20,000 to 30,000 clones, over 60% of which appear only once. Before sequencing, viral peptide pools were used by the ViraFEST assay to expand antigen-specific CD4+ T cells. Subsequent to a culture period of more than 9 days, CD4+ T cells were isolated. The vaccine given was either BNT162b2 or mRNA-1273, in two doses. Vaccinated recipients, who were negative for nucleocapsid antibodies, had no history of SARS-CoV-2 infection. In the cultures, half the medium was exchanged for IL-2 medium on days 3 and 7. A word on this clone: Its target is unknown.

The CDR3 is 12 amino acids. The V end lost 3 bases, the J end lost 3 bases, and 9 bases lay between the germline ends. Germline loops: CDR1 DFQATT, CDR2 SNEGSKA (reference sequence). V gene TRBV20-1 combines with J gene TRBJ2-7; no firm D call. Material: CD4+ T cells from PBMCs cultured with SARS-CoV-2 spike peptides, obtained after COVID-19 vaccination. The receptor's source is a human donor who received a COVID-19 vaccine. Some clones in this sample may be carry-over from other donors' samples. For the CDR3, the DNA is TGCAGTGCTAGTTCTGACGGCTACGAGCAGTACGTC. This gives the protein CSASSDGYEQYV.